This TCR beta chain comes out of a study of T cells in Graves' hyperthyroidism and ophthalmopathy. This clonotype has ten or more counts. TCR beta CDR3 region amplification was performed from RNA transcripts. TCR CDR3 regions were first amplified by RT-PCR with HTBI primers. TCRdb fed the multiplex PCR reads into MiXCR, producing one record per CDR3 protein. The table records hundreds of thousands of distinct CDR3 sequences, 16% of them present only once. This CDR3 contains 14 residues. CDR1 is DFQATT and CDR2 is SNEGSKA in the germline V gene (reference sequence). V shed 0 bases and J shed 6 bases, with 14 bases lying between them.

This clonotype was obtained from a woman younger than 30 with Graves' hyperthyroidism. The rearrangement joins TRBV20-1 to TRBJ1-2; possible D gene TRBD1, 6 bases. Sequenced: blood. The DNA of the CDR3 is TGCAGTGCTAGAGATCTCAGGCAGGGGAATGGCTACACCTTC. Residues: CSARDLRQGNGYTF.